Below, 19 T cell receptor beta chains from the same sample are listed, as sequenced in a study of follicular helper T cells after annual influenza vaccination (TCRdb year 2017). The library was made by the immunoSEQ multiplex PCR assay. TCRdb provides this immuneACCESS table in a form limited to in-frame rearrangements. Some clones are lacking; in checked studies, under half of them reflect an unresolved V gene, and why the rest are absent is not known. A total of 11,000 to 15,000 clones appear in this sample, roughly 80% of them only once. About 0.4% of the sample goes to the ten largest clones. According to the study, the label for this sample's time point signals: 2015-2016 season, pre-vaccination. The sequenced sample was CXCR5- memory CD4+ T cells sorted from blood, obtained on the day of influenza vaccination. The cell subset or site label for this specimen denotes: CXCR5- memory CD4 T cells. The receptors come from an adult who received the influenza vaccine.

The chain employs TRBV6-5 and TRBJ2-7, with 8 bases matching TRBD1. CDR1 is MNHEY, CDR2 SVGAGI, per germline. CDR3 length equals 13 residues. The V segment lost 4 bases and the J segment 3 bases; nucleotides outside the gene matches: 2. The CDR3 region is CASSSGTGYEQYF. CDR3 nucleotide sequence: TGTGCCAGCAGTTCCGGGACAGGCTACGAGCAGTACTTC.

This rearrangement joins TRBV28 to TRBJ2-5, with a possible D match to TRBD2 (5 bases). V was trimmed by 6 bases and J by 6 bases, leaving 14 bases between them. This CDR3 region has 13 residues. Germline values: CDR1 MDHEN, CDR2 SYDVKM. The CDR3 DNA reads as TGTGCCAGCAGGGGAATAGCGCTACAGACCCAGTACTTC. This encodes CASRGIALQTQYF.

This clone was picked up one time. As DNA, the CDR3 is TGTGCCAGCAGCGTAGGGACAGGGGTAGCCGCAAACACCATATATTTT. Its protein product is CASSVGTGVAANTIYF. The chain couples TRBV9 to TRBJ1-3, with 9 bases lining up with TRBD1. Unmatched junction bases numbered 7, after V lost 0 bases and J lost 6 bases. CDR3 length: 16 residues. Germline loops: CDR1 SGDLS, CDR2 YYNGEE. Using reference TRBV9 and TRBJ1-3 for the parts outside the CDR3, the full variable domain is DSGVTQTPKHLITATGQRVTLRCSPRSGDLSVYWYQQSLDQGLQFLIQYYNGEERAKGNILERFSAQQFPDLHSELNLSSLELGDSALYFCASSVGTGVAANTIYFGEGSWLTVV.

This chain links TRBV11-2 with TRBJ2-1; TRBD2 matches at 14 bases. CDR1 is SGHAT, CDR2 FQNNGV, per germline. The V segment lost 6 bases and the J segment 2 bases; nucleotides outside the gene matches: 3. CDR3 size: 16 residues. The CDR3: CASRGLAGATYNEQFF. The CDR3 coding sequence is TGTGCCAGCAGGGGACTAGCGGGAGCGACCTACAATGAGCAGTTCTTC.

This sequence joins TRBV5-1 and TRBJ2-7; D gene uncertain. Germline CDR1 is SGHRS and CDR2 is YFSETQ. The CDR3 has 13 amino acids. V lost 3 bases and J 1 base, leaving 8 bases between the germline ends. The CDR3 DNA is TGCGCCAGCAGCTGGGGTCCATCCTACGAGCAGTACTTC. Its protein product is CASSWGPSYEQYF. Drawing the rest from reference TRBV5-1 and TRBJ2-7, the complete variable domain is KAGVTQTPRYLIKTRGQQVTLSCSPISGHRSVSWYQQTPGQGLQFLFEYFSETQRNKGNFPGRFSGRQFSNSRSEMNVSTLELGDSALYLCASSWGPSYEQYFGPGTRLTVT.

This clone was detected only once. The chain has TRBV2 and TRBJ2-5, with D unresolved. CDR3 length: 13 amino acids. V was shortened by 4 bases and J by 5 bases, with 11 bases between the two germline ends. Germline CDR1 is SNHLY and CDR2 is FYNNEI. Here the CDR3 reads CASSVGRDETQYF. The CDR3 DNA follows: TGTGCCAGCAGTGTCGGCCGAGACGAGACCCAGTACTTC.

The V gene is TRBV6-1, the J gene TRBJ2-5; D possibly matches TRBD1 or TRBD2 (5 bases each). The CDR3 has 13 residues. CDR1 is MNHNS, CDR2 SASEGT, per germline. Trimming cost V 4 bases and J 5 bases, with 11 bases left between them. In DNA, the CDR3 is TGTGCCAGCAGTGGGGACCTCCGGGAGACCCAGTACTTC. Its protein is CASSGDLRETQYF.

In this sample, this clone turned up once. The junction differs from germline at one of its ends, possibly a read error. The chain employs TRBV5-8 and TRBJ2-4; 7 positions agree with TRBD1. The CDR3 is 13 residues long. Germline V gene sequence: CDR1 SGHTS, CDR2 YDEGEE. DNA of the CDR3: TGTGCCAGCAGTTTGGACAGGAAAAACATTCAGTACTTC. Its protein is CASSLDRKNIQYF.

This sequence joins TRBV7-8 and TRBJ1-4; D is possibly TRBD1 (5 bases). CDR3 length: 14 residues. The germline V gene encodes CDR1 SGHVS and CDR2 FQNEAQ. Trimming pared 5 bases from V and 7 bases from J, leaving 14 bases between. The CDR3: CASSDDSRGEKLFF. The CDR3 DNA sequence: TGTGCCAGCAGCGACGACTCGAGGGGTGAAAAACTGTTTTTT.

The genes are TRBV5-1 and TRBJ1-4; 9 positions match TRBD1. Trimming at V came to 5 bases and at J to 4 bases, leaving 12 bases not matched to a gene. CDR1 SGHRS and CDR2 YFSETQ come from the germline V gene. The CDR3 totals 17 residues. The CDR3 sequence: CASRRTGAPAYNEKLFF. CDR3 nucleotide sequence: TGCGCCAGCAGAAGGACAGGGGCCCCTGCGTATAATGAAAAACTGTTTTTT.

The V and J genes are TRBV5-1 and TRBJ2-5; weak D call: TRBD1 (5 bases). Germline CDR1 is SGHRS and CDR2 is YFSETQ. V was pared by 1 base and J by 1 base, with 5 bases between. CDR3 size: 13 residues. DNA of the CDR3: TGCGCCAGCAGCTTGAGGGGCCAAGAGACCCAGTACTTC. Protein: CASSLRGQETQYF.

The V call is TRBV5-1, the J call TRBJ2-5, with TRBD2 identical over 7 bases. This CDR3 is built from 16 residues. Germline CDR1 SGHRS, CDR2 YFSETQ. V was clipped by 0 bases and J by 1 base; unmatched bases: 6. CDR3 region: CASSLEGGGIQETQYF. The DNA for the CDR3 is TGCGCCAGCAGCTTGGAGGGCGGGGGTATCCAAGAGACCCAGTACTTC.

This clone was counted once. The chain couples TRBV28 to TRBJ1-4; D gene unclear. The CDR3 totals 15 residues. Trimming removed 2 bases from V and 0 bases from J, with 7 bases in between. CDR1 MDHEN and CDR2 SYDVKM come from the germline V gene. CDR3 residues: CASSLGGTTNEKLFF. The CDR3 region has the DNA TGTGCCAGCAGTTTAGGAGGAACAACTAATGAAAAACTGTTTTTT. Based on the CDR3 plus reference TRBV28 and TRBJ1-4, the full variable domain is DVKVTQSSRYLVKRTGEKVFLECVQDMDHENMFWYRQDPGLGLRLIYFSYDVKMKEKGDIPEGYSVSREKKERFSLILESASTNQTSMYLCASSLGGTTNEKLFFGSGTQLSVL.

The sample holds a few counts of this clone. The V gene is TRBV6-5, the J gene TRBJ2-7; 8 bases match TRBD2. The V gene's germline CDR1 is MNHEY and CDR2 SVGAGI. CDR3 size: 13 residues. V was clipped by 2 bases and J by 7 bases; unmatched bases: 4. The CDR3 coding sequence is TGTGCCAGCAGTTACAAGCGGGGGTGGGAGCAGTACTTC. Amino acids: CASSYKRGWEQYF.

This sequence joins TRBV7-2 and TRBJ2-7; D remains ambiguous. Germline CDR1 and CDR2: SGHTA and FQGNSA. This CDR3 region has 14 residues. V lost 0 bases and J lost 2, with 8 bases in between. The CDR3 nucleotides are TGTGCCAGCAGCTTAGCTCTGGGGACCTACGAGCAGTACTTC. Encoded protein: CASSLALGTYEQYF.

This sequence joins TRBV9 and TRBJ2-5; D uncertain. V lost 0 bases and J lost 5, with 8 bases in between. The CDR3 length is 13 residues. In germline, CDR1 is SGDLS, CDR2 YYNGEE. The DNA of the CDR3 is TGTGCCAGCAGCGTAGGGGCGCGGGAGACCCAGTACTTC. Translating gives CASSVGARETQYF.

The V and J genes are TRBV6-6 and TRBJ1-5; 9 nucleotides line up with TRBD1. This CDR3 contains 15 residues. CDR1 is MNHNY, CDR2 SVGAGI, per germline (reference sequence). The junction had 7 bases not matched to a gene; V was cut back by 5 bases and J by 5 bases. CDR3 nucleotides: TGTGCCAGCAGTACAGGACAGGGGATTTATCAGCCCCAGCATTTT. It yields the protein CASSTGQGIYQPQHF.

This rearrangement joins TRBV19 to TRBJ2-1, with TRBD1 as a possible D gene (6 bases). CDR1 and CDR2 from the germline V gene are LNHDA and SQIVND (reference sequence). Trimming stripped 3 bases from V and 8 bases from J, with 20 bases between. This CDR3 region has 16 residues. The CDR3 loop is CASSISLLQGIDEQFF. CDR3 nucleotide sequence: TGTGCCAGTAGTATTTCCCTTCTACAGGGTATTGATGAGCAGTTCTTC.

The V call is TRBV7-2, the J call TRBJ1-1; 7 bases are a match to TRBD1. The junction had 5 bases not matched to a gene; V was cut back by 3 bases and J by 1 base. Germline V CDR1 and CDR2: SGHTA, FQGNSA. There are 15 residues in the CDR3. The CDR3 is CASSFTGAGNTEAFF. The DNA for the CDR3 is TGTGCCAGCAGCTTCACAGGGGCCGGGAACACTGAAGCTTTCTTT.